This TCR beta chain derives from a study of T cell responses to AZD1222 COVID-19 vaccine. Profiling relied on immunoSEQ multiplex PCR, and the TCRdb table lists in-frame clones only, not all of them. The repertoire holds about 110,000 clones, with nearly 90% as singletons. Germline V gene sequence: CDR1 MDHEN, CDR2 SYDVKM. V lost 2 bases and J lost 11, with 27 bases in between. This CDR3 has 17 amino acids. This chain connects TRBV28 to TRBJ1-1; D ambiguous. The sequences come from peripheral blood, collected 28 days after the second AZD1222 dose. This TCR came from an adult who received the AZD1222 COVID-19 vaccine. The CDR3 DNA follows: TGTGCCAGCAGTTTAGGGGTCGGCCCGCCGGCCCTACAAGGGGCTTTCTTT. Translated: CASSLGVGPPALQGAFF. Supplemented by reference TRBV28 and TRBJ1-1, the full variable domain reads DVKVTQSSRYLVKRTGEKVFLECVQDMDHENMFWYRQDPGLGLRLIYFSYDVKMKEKGDIPEGYSVSREKKERFSLILESASTNQTSMYLCASSLGVGPPALQGAFFGQGTRLTVV.